The 23 T cell receptor beta chains listed next were all sequenced from one sample in a study of T-cell reconstitution after alpha-beta-depleted transplantation in children. For TCRbeta, the library was prepared with unique molecular identifiers. TCRdb used MiXCR to reprocess the PCR reads, holding one entry per CDR3 protein. This repertoire shows approximately 150,000 distinct CDR3 sequences, roughly 9% found once; its top ten account for 15% to 20%. The sample consisted of PBMCs, mostly from graft donor cells, taken 180 days after TCRalphabeta/CD19-depleted stem cell transplant. The receptors come from a female patient aged 2-9 years who had a stem cell transplant for congenital amegakaryocytic thrombocytopenia, so the T cells may come from the graft donor.

Only a few counts were recorded for this clonotype. The rearrangement joins TRBV21-1 to TRBJ2-7. TRBV21-1 has pseudogene status. This CDR3 region has 15 residues. DNA of the CDR3: TGTGCCAGCAGCAAAATCTCCAGGAGTTCCTACGAGCAGTACTTC. Its translation is CASSKISRSSYEQYF.

This clonotype was seen repeatedly, ten times or more. This sequence joins TRBV5-1 and TRBJ2-3; no reliable D call. V was shortened by 4 bases and J by 2 bases, with 8 bases between the two germline ends. The CDR3 loop spans 13 amino acids. The germline V gene encodes CDR1 SGHRS and CDR2 YFSETQ. The CDR3: CASSGINTDTQYF. CDR3 sequence (DNA): TGCGCCAGCAGCGGAATCAACACAGATACGCAGTATTTT. Combining the CDR3 with reference TRBV5-1 and TRBJ2-3 gives the whole variable domain KAGVTQTPRYLIKTRGQQVTLSCSPISGHRSVSWYQQTPGQGLQFLFEYFSETQRNKGNFPGRFSGRQFSNSRSEMNVSTLELGDSALYLCASSGINTDTQYFGPGTRLTVL.

A few counts support this clonotype. The chain recombines TRBV6-2 or TRBV6-3 with TRBJ2-7, with a tentative D call TRBD2 (5 bases). Per the germline V gene, CDR1 is MNHEY and CDR2 is SVGEGT. The CDR3 runs 18 residues. The germline V and J ends were trimmed by 6 bases and 2 bases, with 26 bases remaining between them. DNA of the CDR3: TGTGCCAGCAGCAATATGGGCATCGAGGGTTCGGTTCCCTACGAGCAGTACTTC. Translation gives CASSNMGIEGSVPYEQYF.

In this sample, this clonotype turned up a few times. The V call is TRBV20-1, the J call TRBJ2-2; 8 bases are shared with TRBD1. Germline V lookup: CDR1 DFQATT, CDR2 SNEGSKA (reference sequence). The CDR3 runs 15 residues. V was pared by 0 bases and J by 4 bases, with 4 bases of the junction left unmatched. CDR3 residues: CSARDQGAGTGELFF. CDR3 in DNA: TGCAGTGCTAGAGATCAGGGGGCGGGCACCGGGGAGCTGTTTTTT.

The CDR3: CASSLGGTAGQQETQYF. The CDR3 region has the DNA TGCGCCAGCAGCTTGGGCGGGACGGCAGGGCAACAAGAGACCCAGTACTTC. J is TRBJ2-5 and V is TRBV5-1; D might be TRBD2 (6 bases). Deletions cut 0 bases from V and 2 bases from J, with 17 bases between. Germline assignment: CDR1 SGHRS and CDR2 YFSETQ. This CDR3 contains 17 residues.

This clonotype showed up many times. The chain links TRBV4-1 to TRBJ2-7; a possible D gene is TRBD1 (5 bases). This CDR3 comprises 15 residues. Trimming took off 0 bases at V and 4 bases at J, with 13 bases between the two ends. Germline V gives CDR1 MGHRA, CDR2 YSYEKL. The CDR3 DNA follows: TGCGCCAGCAGCCAAGATTATAGGACAAGGTACGAGCAGTACTTC. The encoded protein is CASSQDYRTRYEQYF.

This clonotype was recorded at least ten times. This rearrangement joins TRBV18 to TRBJ2-2; D is unclear. V gave up 0 bases and J gave up 6 bases, with 11 bases separating them. The CDR3 extends over 15 amino acids. CDR1 is KGHSH, CDR2 LQKENI, per germline. CDR3 loop: CASSPPVTVPGELFF. In nucleotides, the CDR3 is TGTGCCAGCTCACCACCGGTTACGGTTCCCGGGGAGCTGTTTTTT.

This clonotype was recorded at least ten times. The V and J genes are TRBV6-5 and TRBJ2-3; D remains unclear. The CDR3 is 13 amino acids. V was trimmed by 1 base and J by 4 bases, leaving 6 bases between them. Germline lookup yields CDR1 MNHEY and CDR2 SVGAGI. CDR3 nucleotides: TGTGCCAGCAGTTACTTTTCCTCAGATACGCAGTATTTT. Residues: CASSYFSSDTQYF.

This clonotype turned up a few times. This sequence joins TRBV30 and TRBJ1-5, with a weak D call TRBD1 (6 bases). Trimming took off 0 bases at V and 4 bases at J, with 16 bases between the two ends. CDR1 and CDR2 from the germline V gene are GTSNPN and SVGIG (reference sequence). This CDR3 has 16 residues. The CDR3 here is CAWSVRGTVLNQPQHF. CDR3 in DNA: TGTGCCTGGAGTGTAAGGGGGACGGTCTTAAATCAGCCCCAGCATTTT.

There are many counts of this clonotype. The chain uses TRBV7-2 and TRBJ2-5; 9 bases fit TRBD1. This CDR3 spans 16 amino acids. V gave up 6 bases and J gave up 5 bases; unmatched junction bases: 13. The germline gives CDR1 SGHTA, CDR2 FQGNSA. The CDR3 region has the DNA TGTGCCAGCAGTCCTCCCCGGACTGACAGGGGGGAGACCCAGTACTTC. Residues: CASSPPRTDRGETQYF.

In this sample, this clonotype turned up a few times. In nucleotides, the CDR3 is TGCGCCAGCACCCCAGGGGACCGCCGTGAAAGGGACCCCAAAGGCTACACCTTC. Protein: CASTPGDRRERDPKGYTF. The chain links TRBV5-1 to TRBJ1-2; weak D call: TRBD1 (6 bases). Germline lookup yields CDR1 SGHRS and CDR2 YFSETQ. Trimming pared 6 bases from V and 8 bases from J, leaving 32 bases between. The CDR3 has 18 amino acids.

This chain uses TRBV20-1 with TRBJ2-5; a possible D gene is TRBD1 (6 bases). V was pared by 6 bases and J by 0 bases, with 17 bases between. CDR3 size: 15 residues. CDR1 and CDR2 (germline): DFQATT, SNEGSKA (reference sequence). The CDR3 protein is CSARGGLLDQETQYF. As DNA, the CDR3 is TGCAGTGCCCGAGGGGGATTACTCGACCAAGAGACCCAGTACTTC.

About this clonotype itself: Sequence at one end of the junction differs from germline and may be a read error. The chain carries TRBV25-1 and TRBJ1-3; D is possibly TRBD1 (5 bases). This CDR3 comprises 15 residues. Germline lookup yields CDR1 MGHDK and CDR2 SYGVNS. DNA for the CDR3: TGTGCCAGCAGAGAACAGGAACCCTCTGGAAACAGCATATATTTT. This sequence encodes CASREQEPSGNSIYF.

This clonotype was detected only a few times. The J gene is TRBJ2-2, the V gene TRBV7-8; TRBD2 matches at 8 bases. The CDR3 totals 16 residues. Germline V gives CDR1 SGHVS, CDR2 FQNEAQ. V lost 5 bases to trimming and J lost 5 bases; unmatched junction nucleotides: 10. In nucleotides, the CDR3 is TGTGCCAGCAGCCTGACCCGGGGGGGCCGTACCGGGGAGCTGTTTTTT. This encodes CASSLTRGGRTGELFF.

The rearrangement links TRBV11-2 to TRBJ2-2; 9 bases fit TRBD1. Trimming removed 5 bases from V and 6 bases from J; junction bases left unmatched: 10. The CDR3 is made up of 16 amino acids. Germline CDR1 reads SGHAT; CDR2 reads FQNNGV. The CDR3: CASSGTGSFSAGELFF. In DNA form, the CDR3 reads TGTGCCAGCAGCGGGACAGGGTCTTTCTCGGCCGGGGAGCTGTTTTTT.

This clonotype was observed a handful of times. The gene calls are TRBV7-3 and TRBJ2-1, with 9 nucleotides matching TRBD1. The CDR3 spans 14 residues. The V gene end was trimmed by 5 bases and the J gene end by 12 bases; junction bases not matched to a gene: 11. From germline, CDR1 is SGHTA and CDR2 FQGTGA. The CDR3 protein is CASSDLGQGTLQFF. CDR3 bases: TGTGCCAGCAGCGATCTGGGACAGGGCACTCTGCAGTTCTTC.

This clonotype came up many times. The rearrangement uses TRBV7-2 and TRBJ2-3; D is unresolved. Trimming left V 1 base short and J 5 bases short, with 7 bases between. The germline gives CDR1 SGHTA, CDR2 FQGNSA. There are 13 residues in the CDR3. DNA for the CDR3: TGTGCCAGCAGCTTAGTTTCGGGAGATACGCAGTATTTT. Protein product: CASSLVSGDTQYF.

The table lists this clonotype with many counts. The chain recombines TRBV28 with TRBJ1-6; D is ambiguous. Between the trimmed V and J ends, which lost 10 bases and 5 bases, there was a span of 12 bases. Germline V gives CDR1 MDHEN, CDR2 SYDVKM. The CDR3 runs 13 residues. The CDR3 loop is CATHPGNNSPLHF. CDR3 bases: TGTGCCACCCACCCGGGCAATAATTCACCCCTCCACTTT.

This clonotype was seen at least ten times. This chain uses TRBV7-9 with TRBJ1-1; D gene ambiguous. Trimming left V 3 bases short and J 0 bases short, with 8 bases between. CDR3 length equals 14 residues. Germline V gives CDR1 SEHNR, CDR2 FQNEAQ (reference sequence). The CDR3 reads CASSLRQMNTEAFF. Written as DNA, the CDR3 is TGTGCCAGCAGCTTGCGCCAGATGAACACTGAAGCTTTCTTT.

The V and J genes are TRBV20-1 and TRBJ2-3; the match to TRBD2 covers 10 bases. The CDR3 consists of 18 residues. Losses at the gene ends were 5 bases for V and 5 bases for J; bases not matched to a gene: 19. Looked up from germline, CDR1 is DFQATT and CDR2 is SNEGSKA (reference sequence). DNA of the CDR3: TGCAGTGCTTCTCCAAGGCTAGCGGGGGAAGATATGGAAGATACGCAGTATTTT. Translated, it gives CSASPRLAGEDMEDTQYF.

This clonotype occurred many times. The chain has TRBV20-1 and TRBJ2-7; TRBD1 is a possible D gene (5 bases). Trimming stripped 0 bases from V and 3 bases from J, with 15 bases between. CDR3 length: 15 residues. Germline CDR1 DFQATT, CDR2 SNEGSKA (reference sequence). The CDR3, as DNA: TGCAGTGCTAGAGATCCGCGGCAGGGCAACTACGAGCAGTACTTC. Translated, it gives CSARDPRQGNYEQYF.

This clonotype was detected many times. The CDR3 region is CASSYSNNQPQHF. CDR3 in DNA: TGTGCCAGCAGTTACTCGAACAATCAGCCCCAGCATTTT. This rearrangement joins TRBV6-5 to TRBJ1-5; no definite D call. Trimming stripped 0 bases from V and 3 bases from J, with 3 bases between. There are 13 residues in the CDR3. The V gene's germline CDR1 is MNHEY and CDR2 SVGAGI.

The chain employs TRBV12-3 or TRBV12-4 and TRBJ2-7; D gene unclear. This CDR3 is built from 15 residues. Trimming removed 5 bases from V and 7 bases from J, with 21 bases in between. The CDR3, as DNA: TGTGCCAGCAGTCAGATCATTGGACCGGCTGGTGAGCAGTACTTC. Its translation is CASSQIIGPAGEQYF.